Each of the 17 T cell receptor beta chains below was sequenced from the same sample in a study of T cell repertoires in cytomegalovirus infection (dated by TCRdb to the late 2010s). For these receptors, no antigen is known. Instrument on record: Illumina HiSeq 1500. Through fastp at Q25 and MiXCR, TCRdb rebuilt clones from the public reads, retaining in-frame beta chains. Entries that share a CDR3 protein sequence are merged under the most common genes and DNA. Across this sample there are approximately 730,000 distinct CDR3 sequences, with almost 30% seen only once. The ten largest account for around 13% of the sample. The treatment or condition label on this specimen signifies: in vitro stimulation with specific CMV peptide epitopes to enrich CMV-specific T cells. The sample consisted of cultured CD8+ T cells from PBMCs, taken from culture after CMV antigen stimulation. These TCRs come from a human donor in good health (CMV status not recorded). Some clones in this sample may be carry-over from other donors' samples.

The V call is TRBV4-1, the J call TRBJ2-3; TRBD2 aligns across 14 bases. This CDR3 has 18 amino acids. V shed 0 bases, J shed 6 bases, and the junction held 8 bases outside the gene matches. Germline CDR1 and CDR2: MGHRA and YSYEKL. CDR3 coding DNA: TGCGCCAGCAGCCAAGATCCGACTAGCGGGGGGGCCGGTGATACGCAGTATTTT. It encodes CASSQDPTSGGAGDTQYF.

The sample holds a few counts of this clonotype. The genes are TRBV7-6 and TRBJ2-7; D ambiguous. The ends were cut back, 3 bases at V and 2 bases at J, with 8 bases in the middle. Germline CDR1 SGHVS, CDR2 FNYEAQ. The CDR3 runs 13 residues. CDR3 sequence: CASSLGFAYEQYF. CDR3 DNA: TGTGCCAGCAGCTTGGGGTTCGCCTACGAGCAGTACTTC.

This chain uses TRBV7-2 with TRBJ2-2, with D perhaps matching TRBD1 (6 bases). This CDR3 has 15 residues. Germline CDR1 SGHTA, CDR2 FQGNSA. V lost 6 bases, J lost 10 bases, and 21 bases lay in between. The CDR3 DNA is TGTGCCAGCAGTTATACGTTAGGGTACAGGGAGGAGCTGTTTTTT. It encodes CASSYTLGYREELFF.

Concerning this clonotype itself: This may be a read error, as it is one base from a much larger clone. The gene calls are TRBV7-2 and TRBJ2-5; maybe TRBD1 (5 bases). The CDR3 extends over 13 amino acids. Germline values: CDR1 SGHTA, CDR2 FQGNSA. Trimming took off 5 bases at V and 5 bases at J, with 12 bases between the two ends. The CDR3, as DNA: TGTGCCAGCAGCCCAGGGTTGATGGAGACCCAGTACTTC. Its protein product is CASSPGLMETQYF.

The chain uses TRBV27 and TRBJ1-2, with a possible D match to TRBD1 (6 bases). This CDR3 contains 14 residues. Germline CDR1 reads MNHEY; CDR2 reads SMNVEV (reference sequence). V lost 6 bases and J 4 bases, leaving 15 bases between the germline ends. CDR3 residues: CASSTGTHLYGYTF. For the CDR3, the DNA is TGTGCCAGCAGCACAGGGACCCACCTCTATGGCTACACCTTC.

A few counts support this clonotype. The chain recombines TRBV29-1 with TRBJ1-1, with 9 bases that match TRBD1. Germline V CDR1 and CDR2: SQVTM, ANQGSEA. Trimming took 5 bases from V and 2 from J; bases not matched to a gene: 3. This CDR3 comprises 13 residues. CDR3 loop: CSVWGQGNTEAFF. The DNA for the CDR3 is TGCAGCGTTTGGGGACAGGGAAACACTGAAGCTTTCTTT.

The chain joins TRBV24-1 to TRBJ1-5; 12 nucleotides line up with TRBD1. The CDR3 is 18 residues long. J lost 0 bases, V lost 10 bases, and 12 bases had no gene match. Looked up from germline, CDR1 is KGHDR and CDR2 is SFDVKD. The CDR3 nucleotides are TGTGCCACTTCGCCCCGGGACAGGGGGCTTTCTAGCAATCAGCCCCAGCATTTT. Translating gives CATSPRDRGLSSNQPQHF.

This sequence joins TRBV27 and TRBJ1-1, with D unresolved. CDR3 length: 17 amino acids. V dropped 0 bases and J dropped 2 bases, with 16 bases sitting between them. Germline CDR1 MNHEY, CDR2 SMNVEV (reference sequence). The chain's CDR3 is CASSLSVAAGPNTEAFF. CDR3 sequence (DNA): TGTGCCAGCAGTTTATCGGTGGCGGCCGGACCTAACACTGAAGCTTTCTTT.

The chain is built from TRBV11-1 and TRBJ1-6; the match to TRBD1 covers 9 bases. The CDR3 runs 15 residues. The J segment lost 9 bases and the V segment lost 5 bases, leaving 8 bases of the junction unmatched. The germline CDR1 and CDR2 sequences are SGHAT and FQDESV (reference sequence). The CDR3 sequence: CASSTPGQGSSPLHF. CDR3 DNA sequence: TGTGCCAGCAGCACTCCGGGACAGGGAAGTTCACCCCTCCACTTT.

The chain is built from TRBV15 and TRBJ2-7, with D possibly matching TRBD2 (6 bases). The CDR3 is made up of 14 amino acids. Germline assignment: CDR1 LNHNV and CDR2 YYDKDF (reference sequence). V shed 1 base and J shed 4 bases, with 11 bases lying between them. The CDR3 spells CATSRAGTPYEQYV. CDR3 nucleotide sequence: TGTGCCACCAGCAGAGCCGGGACTCCTTACGAGCAGTACGTC.

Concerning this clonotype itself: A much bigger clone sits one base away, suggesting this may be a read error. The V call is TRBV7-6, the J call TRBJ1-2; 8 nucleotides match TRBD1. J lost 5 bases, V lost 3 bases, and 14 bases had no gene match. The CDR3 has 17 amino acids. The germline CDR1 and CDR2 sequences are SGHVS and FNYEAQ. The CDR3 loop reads CASSFRGRGQGGYGYTF. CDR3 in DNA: TGTGCCAGCAGCTTCAGGGGCAGGGGGCAAGGTGGATATGGCTACACCTTC.

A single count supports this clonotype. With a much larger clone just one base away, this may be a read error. The CDR3 loop reads CASSPTSGVETRYF. Written as DNA, the CDR3 is TGTGCCAGCAGTCCGACGAGCGGGGTTGAGACCCGGTACTTC. The genes are TRBV12-3 or TRBV12-4 and TRBJ2-5; 7 bases fit TRBD2. The CDR3 runs to 14 residues.

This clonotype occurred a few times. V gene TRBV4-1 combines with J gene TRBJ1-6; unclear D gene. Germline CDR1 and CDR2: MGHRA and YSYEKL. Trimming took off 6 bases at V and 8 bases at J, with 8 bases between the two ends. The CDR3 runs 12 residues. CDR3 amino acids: CASRQRDSPLHF. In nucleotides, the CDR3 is TGCGCCAGCAGACAGAGGGATTCACCCCTCCACTTT.

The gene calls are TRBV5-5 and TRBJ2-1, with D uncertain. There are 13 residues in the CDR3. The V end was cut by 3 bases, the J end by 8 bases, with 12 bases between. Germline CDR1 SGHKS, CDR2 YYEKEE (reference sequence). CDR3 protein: CASSSIRRDEQFF. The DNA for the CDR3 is TGTGCCAGCAGCTCAATCCGACGGGATGAGCAGTTCTTC. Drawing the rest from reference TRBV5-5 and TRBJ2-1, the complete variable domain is DAGVTQSPTHLIKTRGQQVTLRCSPISGHKSVSWYQQVLGQGPQFIFQYYEKEERGRGNFPDRFSARQFPNYSSELNVNALLLGDSALYLCASSSIRRDEQFFGPGTRLTVL.

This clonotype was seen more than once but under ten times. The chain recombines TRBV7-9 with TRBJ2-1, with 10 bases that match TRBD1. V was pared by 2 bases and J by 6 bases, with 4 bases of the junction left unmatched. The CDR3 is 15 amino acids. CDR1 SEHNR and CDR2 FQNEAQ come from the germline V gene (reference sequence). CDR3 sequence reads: CASSLTGTGVNEQFF. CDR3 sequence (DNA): TGTGCCAGCAGCTTAACCGGGACAGGGGTCAATGAGCAGTTCTTC.

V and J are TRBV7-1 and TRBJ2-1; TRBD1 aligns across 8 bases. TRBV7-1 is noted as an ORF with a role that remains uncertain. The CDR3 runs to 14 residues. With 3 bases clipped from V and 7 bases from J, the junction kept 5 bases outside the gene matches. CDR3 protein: CASSSRDRMNEQFF. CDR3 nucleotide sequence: TGTGCCAGCAGCTCCCGGGACAGGATGAATGAGCAGTTCTTC.

The CDR3 sequence: CASSFSLKTGVNPLAKNIQYF. Here the CDR3 DNA reads TGTGCCAGCAGCTTCTCCCTAAAGACAGGGGTAAATCCGTTAGCCAAAAACATTCAGTACTTC. This chain uses TRBV7-4 with TRBJ2-4; TRBD1 aligns across 8 bases. CDR1 and CDR2 from the germline V gene are SGHVT and SQSDAQ. V trimming: 3 bases; J trimming: 0 bases; junction bases outside the gene matches: 19. This CDR3 has 21 residues.